This T cell receptor (beta chain) was sequenced in a study of cytomegalovirus exposure and HLA in healthy donors. Whole-study results and caveats: Some V segments, including TRBV6-2 and TRBV6-3, were excluded as indistinguishable.

The germline V and J ends were trimmed by 1 base and 3 bases, with 10 bases remaining between them. Germline loops: CDR1 SGHAT, CDR2 FQNNGV. This CDR3 has 15 residues. About this clone itself: Its target is not known.

Primers for the PCR totalled 60 Vbeta and 13 Jbeta. Clones were sequenced by immunoSEQ multiplex PCR, and TCRdb holds only the in-frame ones, with some missing. This sample carries about 140,000 clones, 76% of them seen once, and the ten largest clones take about 3.1%. V gene TRBV11-2 combines with J gene TRBJ2-1, with D possibly matching TRBD2 (5 bases). The sequence came from a man aged 35-49 years in good health and CMV-seronegative. Material: PBMCs. The CDR3 spells CASSLAAEIYNEQFF. The CDR3 DNA sequence: TGTGCCAGCAGCTTAGCAGCGGAAATCTACAATGAGCAGTTCTTC. Combining the CDR3 with reference TRBV11-2 and TRBJ2-1 gives the whole variable domain EAGVAQSPRYKIIEKRQSVAFWCNPISGHATLYWYQQILGQGPKLLIQFQNNGVVDDSQLPKDRFSAERLKGVDSTLKIQPAKLEDSAVYLCASSLAAEIYNEQFFGPGTRLTVL.